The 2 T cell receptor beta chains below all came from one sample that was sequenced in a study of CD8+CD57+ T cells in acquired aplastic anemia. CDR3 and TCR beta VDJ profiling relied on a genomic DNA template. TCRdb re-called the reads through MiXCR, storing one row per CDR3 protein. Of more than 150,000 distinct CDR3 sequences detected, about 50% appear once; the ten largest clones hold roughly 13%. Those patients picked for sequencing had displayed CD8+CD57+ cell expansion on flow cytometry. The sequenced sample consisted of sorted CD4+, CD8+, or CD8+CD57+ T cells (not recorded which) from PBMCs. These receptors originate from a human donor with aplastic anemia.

CDR3 loop: CASSAGGLADTQYF. DNA of the CDR3: TGTGCCAGCAGCGCGGGGGGGCTGGCAGATACGCAGTATTTT. This chain uses TRBV2 with TRBJ2-3; TRBD2 agrees at 9 bases. The CDR3 sequence is 14 residues long. The germline CDR1 and CDR2 sequences are SNHLY and FYNNEI. V shed 6 bases and J 4 bases; nucleotides not matched to a gene: 5. Complete variable domain (other parts from reference TRBV2 and TRBJ2-3): EPEVTQTPSHQVTQMGQEVILRCVPISNHLYFYWYRQILGQKVEFLVSFYNNEISEKSEIFDDQFSVERPDGSNFTLKIRSTKLEDSAMYFCASSAGGLADTQYFGPGTRLTVL.

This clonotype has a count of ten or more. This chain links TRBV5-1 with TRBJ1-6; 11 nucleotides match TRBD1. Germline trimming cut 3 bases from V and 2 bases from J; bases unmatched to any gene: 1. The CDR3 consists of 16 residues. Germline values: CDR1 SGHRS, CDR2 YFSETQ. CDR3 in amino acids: CASSSGQGAYNSPLHF. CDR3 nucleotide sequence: TGCGCCAGCAGCTCGGGACAGGGGGCCTATAATTCACCCCTCCACTTT.